The 2 T cell receptor beta chains below were found in one sample sequenced in a study of T-cell memory formation after mild COVID-19. TCRdb re-derived calls from the 5' RACE reads in MiXCR, one entry per CDR3 protein. Here the sample spans about 360,000 distinct CDR3 sequences, over 13% being singletons. The sequenced material came from PBMCs or a T cell subset sorted from them (not recorded which). The receptor source for this set is a man between 18 and 35 years old who had mild COVID-19 (a few samples of this study predate the infection). Cell type and time point are not known.

Only a few counts were recorded for this clonotype. The gene calls are TRBV10-1 and TRBJ1-5; no firm D call. Germline values: CDR1 WNHNN, CDR2 SYGVQD (reference sequence). The V end was cut by 0 bases, the J end by 6 bases, with 6 bases between. The CDR3 length is 13 residues. In DNA, the CDR3 is TGCGCCAGCAGTGAGTCTTACGGTCAGCCCCAGCATTTT. It yields the protein CASSESYGQPQHF.

The V gene is TRBV13, the J gene TRBJ2-7, with D perhaps matching TRBD1 or TRBD2 (5 bases each). Germline values: CDR1 PRHDT, CDR2 FYEKMQ (reference sequence). Trimming pared 5 bases from V and 3 bases from J, leaving 14 bases between. The CDR3 extends over 14 amino acids. DNA of the CDR3: TGTGCCAGCAGCAACCGGGACCGAGACTACGAGCAGTACTTC. It yields the protein CASSNRDRDYEQYF.